The text below deals with one T cell receptor beta chain. Its antigen is unidentified. The entry originates in a study of CD8 T cells in ankylosing spondylitis. Whole-study results and caveats: Apparently characteristic of ankylosing spondylitis blood was a TCR beta motif (roughly eight highly homologous variants).

In TCRdb, the 5' RACE reads were re-called with MiXCR into one record per CDR3 protein. The table records 400,000 or so distinct CDR3 sequences, 25% to 30% of them present only once. Trimming took 0 bases from V and 7 from J; bases not matched to a gene: 8. The CDR3 is 15 amino acids. Germline V gives CDR1 DFQATT, CDR2 SNEGSKA (reference sequence). Specimen: blood, either unsorted or a sorted T cell fraction (not recorded which). The J gene is TRBJ2-7, the V gene TRBV20-1; 11 bases align to TRBD2. The receptor comes from a male donor with ankylosing spondylitis. The CDR3 sequence: CSARDPGLAGAEQYF. The CDR3 nucleotides are TGCAGTGCTAGAGATCCCGGACTAGCGGGTGCGGAGCAGTACTTC.